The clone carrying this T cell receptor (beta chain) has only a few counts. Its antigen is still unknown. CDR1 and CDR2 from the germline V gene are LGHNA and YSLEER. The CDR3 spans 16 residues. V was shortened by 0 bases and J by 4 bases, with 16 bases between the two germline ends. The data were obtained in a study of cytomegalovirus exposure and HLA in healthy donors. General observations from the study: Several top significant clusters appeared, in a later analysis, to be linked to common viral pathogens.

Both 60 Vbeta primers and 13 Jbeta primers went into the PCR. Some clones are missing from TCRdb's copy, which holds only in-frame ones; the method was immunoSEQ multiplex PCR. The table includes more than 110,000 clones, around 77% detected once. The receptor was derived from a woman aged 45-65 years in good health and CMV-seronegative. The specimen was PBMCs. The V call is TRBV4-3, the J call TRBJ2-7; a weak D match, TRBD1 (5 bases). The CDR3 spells CASSQETGSSTYEQYF. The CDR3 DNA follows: TGCGCCAGCAGCCAAGAAACAGGCTCTTCCACGTACGAGCAGTACTTC.